Given below is one T cell receptor (beta chain) in context. The antigen remains undetermined. Of the isolated RNA, all was reverse transcribed, and so the sequenced material was expressed TCRB transcripts. Here immunoSEQ multiplex PCR was the method, and the copy in TCRdb shows in-frame clones only, minus some. The top ten hold approximately 1.3% of the sample, which has under 55,000 clones, roughly 41% seen once. V dropped 0 bases and J dropped 2 bases, with 8 bases sitting between them. CDR1 and CDR2 from the germline V gene are SGHTA and FQGNSA. The CDR3 runs 14 residues. The data stem from a study of beta chain features in type 1 diabetes. Regarding the study as a whole: People with Type 1 diabetes carried modestly yet significantly shorter TCRB CDR3s in all four CD4+ subsets. Insertions at VDJ junctions were less frequent in type 1 diabetes patients. These patients also deleted more nucleotides at the same junctions.

A heparinised blood draw that averaged approximately 120 mL was obtained once from each donor. The purity of all sorted populations exceeded 95%. V and J are TRBV7-2 and TRBJ2-7; the D gene is possibly TRBD1 (5 bases). The sequenced sample consisted of Tregs from blood. The TCR comes from a young man with type 1 diabetes. CDR3: CASSLAKGTYEQYF. CDR3 coding DNA: TGTGCCAGCAGCTTAGCGAAGGGGACCTACGAGCAGTACTTC. Full variable domain (remainder filled in from reference TRBV7-2 and TRBJ2-7): GAGVSQSPSNKVTEKGKDVELRCDPISGHTALYWYRQSLGQGLEFLIYFQGNSAPDKSGLPSDRFSAERTGGSVSTLTIQRTQQEDSAVYLCASSLAKGTYEQYFGPGTRLTVT.